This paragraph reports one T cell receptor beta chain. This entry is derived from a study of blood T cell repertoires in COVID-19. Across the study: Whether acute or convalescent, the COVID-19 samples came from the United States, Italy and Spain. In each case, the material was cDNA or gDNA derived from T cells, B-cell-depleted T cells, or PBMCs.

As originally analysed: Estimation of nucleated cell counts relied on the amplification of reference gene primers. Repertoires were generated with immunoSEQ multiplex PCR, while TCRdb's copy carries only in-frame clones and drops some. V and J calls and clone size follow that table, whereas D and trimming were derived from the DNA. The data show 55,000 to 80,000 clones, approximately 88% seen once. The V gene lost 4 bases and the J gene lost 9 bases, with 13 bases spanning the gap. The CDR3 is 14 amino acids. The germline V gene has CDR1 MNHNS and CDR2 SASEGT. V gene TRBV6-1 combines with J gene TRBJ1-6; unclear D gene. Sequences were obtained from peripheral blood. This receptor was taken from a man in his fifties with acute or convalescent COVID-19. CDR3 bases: TGTGCCAGCAGTGCGGACTTGGCAGGTTCACCCCTCCACTTT. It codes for CASSADLAGSPLHF.